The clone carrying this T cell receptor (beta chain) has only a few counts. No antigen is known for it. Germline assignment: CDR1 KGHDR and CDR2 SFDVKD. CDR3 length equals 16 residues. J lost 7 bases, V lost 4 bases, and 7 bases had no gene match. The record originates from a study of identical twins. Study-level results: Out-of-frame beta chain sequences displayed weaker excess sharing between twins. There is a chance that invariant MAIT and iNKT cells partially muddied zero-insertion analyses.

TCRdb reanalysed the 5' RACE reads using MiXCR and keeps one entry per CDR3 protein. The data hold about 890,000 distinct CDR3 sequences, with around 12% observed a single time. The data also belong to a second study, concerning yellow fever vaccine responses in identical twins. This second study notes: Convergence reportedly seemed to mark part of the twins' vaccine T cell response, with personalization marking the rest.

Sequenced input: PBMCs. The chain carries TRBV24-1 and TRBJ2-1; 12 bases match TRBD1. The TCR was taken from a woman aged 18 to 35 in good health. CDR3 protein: CATSEYPGQGANEQFF. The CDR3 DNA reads TGTGCCACCAGTGAATACCCGGGACAGGGGGCGAATGAGCAGTTCTTC.